Here is one TCR beta chain with its context. These data come from a study of shared clonotypes between healthy human individuals. CDR1 is SGHRS and CDR2 is YFSETQ in the germline V gene. This CDR3 has 14 residues. V dropped 4 bases and J dropped 12; count of bases not matched to a gene: 10. Genomic DNA, for the unsorted samples, came from tens of millions of PBMCs. Profiling relied on immunoSEQ multiplex PCR, and the TCRdb table lists in-frame clones only, not all of them. The sample lists about 510,000 clones; less than 85% were seen once. Sequencing was done on a sample of PBMCs. The V gene is TRBV5-1, the J gene TRBJ1-2; TRBD1 agrees at 12 bases. The receptor's source is a woman in her thirties or forties in good health. Some clones in this sample may be carry-over from other donors' samples. The CDR3 coding sequence is TGCGCCAGCAGCATAATAGGGACAGGGGGCGCCCACACCTTC. Protein product: CASSIIGTGGAHTF.